This T cell receptor (beta chain) is from a study of blood T cell repertoires in COVID-19 (TCRdb year 2020). Notes on the research overall: Collaborator samples came from the United States, Italy and Spain and covered acute and convalescent phases of COVID-19. A freely available public database, intended as a resource for researchers studying the immune response to SARS-CoV-2, is where the repertoires were released. The dataset comprised deeply sampled blood TCRbeta repertoires from subjects exposed to, actively infected with, or recovered from COVID-19. Samples were obtained from the ongoing ImmuneRACE study (first 160 participants) and from about 1,300 subjects provided by 6 global collaborators. The prospective study material was composed of cDNA or gDNA derived from T cells, B-cell-depleted T cells, or PBMCs. HLA class I and class II types, where available, came from metadata supplied by the sample provider rather than from assay-based typing. Sample metadata almost always included a de-identified subject ID, COVID-19 status, age in years and sex. On the study overall, not on this receptor specifically: Clinical and demographic metadata were provided uncurated, with the amount varying by source and participant.

Counted from cysteine to phenylalanine, this CDR3 has 15 amino acids. Only the CDR3 DNA is retained, 45 bases long and in frame from the first base. From the germline V gene, CDR1 is KGHSH and CDR2 is LQKENI. V is pared back by 3 bases and J by 6 bases, with 14 bases lying between the germline termini. In Seattle, one collaborating source enrolled patients while the infection was active and tracked those patients longitudinally over the course of disease. The collaborating institutions used their own protocols to collect whole blood in K2EDTA tubes. For TCRbeta analysis, collaborators shipped samples as frozen whole blood, isolated PBMCs, or DNA extracted from either of those sample types. This clone was observed once. This receptor's antigen is unknown. No base-level quality is on record; no much larger clone is a single base apart. The immunoSEQ Assay, a bias-controlled multiplex PCR, was used to amplify TCRbeta CDR3 regions from genomic DNA. In the authors' own workflow: The number of nucleated cells in each sample was estimated from the amplification of reference gene primers within the assay. To quantify the absolute abundance of each unique TCRbeta CDR3 rearrangement, sequence reads were collapsed and filtered. For each sample, productive Simpson clonality was calculated by taking the square root of Simpson's diversity index across productive rearrangements. The table comes from immuneACCESS by way of TCRdb, which keeps in-frame sequences with V and J called. Part of the clones is missing from these tables; in studies checked, under half for an unresolved V gene and the rest for unknown reasons. That table furnishes V, J and clone size, whereas the DNA furnished D and trimming. This sample is represented by about 350,000 clones; roughly 86% of them were singletons. The ten largest clones take up roughly 6.6% of the sample.

Sequenced input: peripheral blood. The clonotype originates from a woman in her seventies with COVID-19, enrolled during active disease. The chain joins TRBV18 to TRBJ1-4, with TRBD1 perhaps the D gene, on 5 matching bases. For the CDR3, the sequence is CASSPGGGADEKLFF. The DNA sequence follows: TGTGCCAGCTCACCGGGGGGAGGGGCCGATGAAAAACTGTTTTTT.